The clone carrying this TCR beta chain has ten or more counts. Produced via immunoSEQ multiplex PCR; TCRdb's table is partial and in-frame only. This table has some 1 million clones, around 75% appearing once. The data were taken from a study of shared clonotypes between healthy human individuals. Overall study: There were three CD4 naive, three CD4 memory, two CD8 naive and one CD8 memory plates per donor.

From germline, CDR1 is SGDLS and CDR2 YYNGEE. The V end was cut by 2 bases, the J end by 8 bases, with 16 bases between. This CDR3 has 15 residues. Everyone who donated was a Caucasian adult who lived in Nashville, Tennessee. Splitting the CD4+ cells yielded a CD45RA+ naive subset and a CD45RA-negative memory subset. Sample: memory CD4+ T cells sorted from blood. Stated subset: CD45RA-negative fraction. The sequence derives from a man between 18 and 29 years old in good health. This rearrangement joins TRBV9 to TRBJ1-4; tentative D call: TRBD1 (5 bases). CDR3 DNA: TGTGCCAGCAGCGTGGGGGACGGACTATCAGAAAAACTGTTTTTT. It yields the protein CASSVGDGLSEKLFF.